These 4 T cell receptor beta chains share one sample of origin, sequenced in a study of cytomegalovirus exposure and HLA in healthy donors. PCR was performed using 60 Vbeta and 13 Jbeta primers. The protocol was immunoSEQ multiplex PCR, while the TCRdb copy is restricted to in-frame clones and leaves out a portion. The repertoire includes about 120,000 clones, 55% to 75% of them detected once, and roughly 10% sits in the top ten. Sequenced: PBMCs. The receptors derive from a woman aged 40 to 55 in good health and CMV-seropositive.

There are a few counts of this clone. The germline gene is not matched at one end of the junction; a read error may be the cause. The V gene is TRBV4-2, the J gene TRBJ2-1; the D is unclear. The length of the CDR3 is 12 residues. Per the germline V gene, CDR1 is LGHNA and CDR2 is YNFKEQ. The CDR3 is CASSQERLVGLF. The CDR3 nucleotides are TGTGCCAGCAGCCAAGAACGGCTAGTTGGCCTCTTC.

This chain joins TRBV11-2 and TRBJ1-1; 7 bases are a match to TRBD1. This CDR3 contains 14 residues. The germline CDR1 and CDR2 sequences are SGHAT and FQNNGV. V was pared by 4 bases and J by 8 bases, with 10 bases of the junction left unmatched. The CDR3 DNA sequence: TGTGCCAGCAGCTCTAGTCTAACAGGGGTGGAAGCTTTCTTT. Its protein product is CASSSSLTGVEAFF.

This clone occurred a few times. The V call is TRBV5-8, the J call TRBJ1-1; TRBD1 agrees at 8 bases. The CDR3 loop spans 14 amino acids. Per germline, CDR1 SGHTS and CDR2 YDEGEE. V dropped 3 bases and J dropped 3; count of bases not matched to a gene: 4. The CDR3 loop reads CASSSRGPDTEAFF. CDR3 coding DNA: TGTGCCAGCAGCTCCAGGGGGCCGGACACTGAAGCTTTCTTT.

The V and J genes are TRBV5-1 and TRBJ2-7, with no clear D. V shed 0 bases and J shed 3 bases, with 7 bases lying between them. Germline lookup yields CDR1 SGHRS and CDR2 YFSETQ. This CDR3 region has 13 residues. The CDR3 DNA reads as TGCGCCAGCAGCTTGGCCCCGGGCTACGAGCAGTACTTC. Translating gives CASSLAPGYEQYF. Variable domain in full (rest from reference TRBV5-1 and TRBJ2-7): KAGVTQTPRYLIKTRGQQVTLSCSPISGHRSVSWYQQTPGQGLQFLFEYFSETQRNKGNFPGRFSGRQFSNSRSEMNVSTLELGDSALYLCASSLAPGYEQYFGPGTRLTVT.